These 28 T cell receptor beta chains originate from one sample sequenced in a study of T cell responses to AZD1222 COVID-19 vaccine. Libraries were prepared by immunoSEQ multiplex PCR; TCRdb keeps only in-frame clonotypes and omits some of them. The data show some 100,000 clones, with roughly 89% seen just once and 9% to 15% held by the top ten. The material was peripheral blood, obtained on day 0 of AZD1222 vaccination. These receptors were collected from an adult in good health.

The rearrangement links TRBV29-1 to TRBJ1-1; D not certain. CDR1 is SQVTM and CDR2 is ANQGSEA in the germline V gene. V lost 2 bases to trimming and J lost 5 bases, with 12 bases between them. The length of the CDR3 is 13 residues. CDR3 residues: CSVEQGSRTEAFF. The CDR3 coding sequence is TGCAGCGTTGAACAAGGGAGTCGAACTGAAGCTTTCTTT. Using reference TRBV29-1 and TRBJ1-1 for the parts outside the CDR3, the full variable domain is SAVISQKPSRDICQRGTSLTIQCQVDSQVTMMFWYRQQPGQSLTLIATANQGSEATYESGFVIDKFPISRPNLTFSTLTVSNMSPEDSSIYLCSVEQGSRTEAFFGQGTRLTVV.

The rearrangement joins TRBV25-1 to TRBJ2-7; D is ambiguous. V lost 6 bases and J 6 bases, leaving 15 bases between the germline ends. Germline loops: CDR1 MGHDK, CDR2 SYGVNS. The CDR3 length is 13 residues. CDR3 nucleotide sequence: TGTGCCAGCAGCCGGCGTCAGGTTGGCGAGCAGTACTTC. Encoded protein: CASSRRQVGEQYF.

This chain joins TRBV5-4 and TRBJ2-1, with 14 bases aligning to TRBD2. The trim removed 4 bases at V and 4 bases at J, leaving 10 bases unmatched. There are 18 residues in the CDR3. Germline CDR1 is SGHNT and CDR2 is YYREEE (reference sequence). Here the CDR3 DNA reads TGTGCCAGCAGCCCGGGACTAGCGGGAGTAGGGGGATACAATGAGCAGTTCTTC. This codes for CASSPGLAGVGGYNEQFF.

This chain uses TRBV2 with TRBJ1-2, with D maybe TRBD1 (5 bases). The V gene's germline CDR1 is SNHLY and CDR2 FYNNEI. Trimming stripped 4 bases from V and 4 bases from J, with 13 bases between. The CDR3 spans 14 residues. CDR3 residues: CASSGDPLGYGYTF. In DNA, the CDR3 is TGTGCCAGCAGTGGGGACCCCCTAGGCTATGGCTACACCTTC.

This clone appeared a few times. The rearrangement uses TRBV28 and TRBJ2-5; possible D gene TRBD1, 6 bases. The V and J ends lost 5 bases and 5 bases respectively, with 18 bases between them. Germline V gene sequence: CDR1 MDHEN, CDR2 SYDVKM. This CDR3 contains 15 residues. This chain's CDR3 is CASSLQPTGTETQYF. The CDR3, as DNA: TGTGCCAGCAGTCTACAACCCACAGGGACCGAGACCCAGTACTTC.

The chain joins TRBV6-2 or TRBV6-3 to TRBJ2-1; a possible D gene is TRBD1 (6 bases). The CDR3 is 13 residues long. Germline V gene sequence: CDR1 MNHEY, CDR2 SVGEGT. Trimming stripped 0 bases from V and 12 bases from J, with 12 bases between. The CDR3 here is CASSYSADRGQFF. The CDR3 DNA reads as TGTGCCAGCAGTTACTCAGCGGACAGAGGGCAGTTCTTC.

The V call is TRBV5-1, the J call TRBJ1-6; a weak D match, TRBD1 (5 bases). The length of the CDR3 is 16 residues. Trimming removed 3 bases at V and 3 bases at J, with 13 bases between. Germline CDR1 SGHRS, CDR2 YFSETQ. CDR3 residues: CASSSRGAHYNSPLHF. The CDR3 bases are TGCGCCAGCAGCTCGCGTGGGGCCCACTATAATTCACCCCTCCACTTT. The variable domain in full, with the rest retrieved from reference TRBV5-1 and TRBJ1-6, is KAGVTQTPRYLIKTRGQQVTLSCSPISGHRSVSWYQQTPGQGLQFLFEYFSETQRNKGNFPGRFSGRQFSNSRSEMNVSTLELGDSALYLCASSSRGAHYNSPLHFGNGTRLTVT.

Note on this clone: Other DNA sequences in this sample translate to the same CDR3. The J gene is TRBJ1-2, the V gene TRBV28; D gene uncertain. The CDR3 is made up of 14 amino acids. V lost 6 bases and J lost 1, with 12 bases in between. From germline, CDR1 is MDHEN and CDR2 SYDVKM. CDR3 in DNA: TGTGCCAGCAGCCCCCCCGGGAGTAACTATGGCTACACCTTC. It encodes CASSPPGSNYGYTF.

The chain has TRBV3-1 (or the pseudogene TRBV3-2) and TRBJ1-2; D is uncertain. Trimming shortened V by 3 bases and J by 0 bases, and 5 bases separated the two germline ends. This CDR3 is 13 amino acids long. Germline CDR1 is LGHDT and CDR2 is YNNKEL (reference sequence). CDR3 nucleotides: TGTGCCAGCAGCCACGCGACTAACTATGGCTACACCTTC. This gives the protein CASSHATNYGYTF.

The DNA of the CDR3 is TGCGCCAGCAGCTTCCGGACAGGGGACGCTTCCACTGAAGCTTTCTTT. This translates into CASSFRTGDASTEAFF. The genes are TRBV5-1 and TRBJ1-1; TRBD1 matches 9 bases. The V and J ends lost 2 bases and 4 bases, in that order; junction bases with no gene match: 9. The CDR3 is made up of 16 amino acids. CDR1 SGHRS and CDR2 YFSETQ come from the germline V gene.

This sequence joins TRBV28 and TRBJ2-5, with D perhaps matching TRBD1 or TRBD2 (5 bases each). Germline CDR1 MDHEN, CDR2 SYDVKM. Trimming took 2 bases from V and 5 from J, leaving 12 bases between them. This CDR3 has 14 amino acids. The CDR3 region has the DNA TGTGCCAGCAGTTTACTGGGGGAAATTGAGACCCAGTACTTC. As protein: CASSLLGEIETQYF.

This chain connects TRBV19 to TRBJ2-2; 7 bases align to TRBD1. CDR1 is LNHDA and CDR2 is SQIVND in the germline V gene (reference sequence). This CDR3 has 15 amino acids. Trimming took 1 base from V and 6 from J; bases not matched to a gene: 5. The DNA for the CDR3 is TGTGCCAGTAGTATAGGACAGGGATTACCCGGGGAGCTGTTTTTT. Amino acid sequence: CASSIGQGLPGELFF. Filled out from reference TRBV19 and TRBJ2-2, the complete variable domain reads DGGITQSPKYLFRKEGQNVTLSCEQNLNHDAMYWYRQDPGQGLRLIYYSQIVNDFQKGDIAEGYSVSREKKESFPLTVTSAQKNPTAFYLCASSIGQGLPGELFFGEGSRLTVL.

The CDR3 spells CASTYGTGAYNEQFF. In DNA form, the CDR3 reads TGTGCCAGCACCTACGGGACAGGGGCTTACAATGAGCAGTTCTTC. V and J are TRBV28 and TRBJ2-1; 10 bases align to TRBD1. V lost 7 bases to trimming and J lost 4 bases; unmatched junction nucleotides: 7. Germline V gene sequence: CDR1 MDHEN, CDR2 SYDVKM. The CDR3 runs 15 residues.

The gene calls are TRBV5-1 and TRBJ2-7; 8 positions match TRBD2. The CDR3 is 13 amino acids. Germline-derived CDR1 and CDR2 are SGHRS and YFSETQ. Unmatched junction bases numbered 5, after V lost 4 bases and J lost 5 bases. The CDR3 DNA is TGCGCCAGCAGCGAACCCGGGGGGGACGAGCAGTACTTC. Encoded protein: CASSEPGGDEQYF.

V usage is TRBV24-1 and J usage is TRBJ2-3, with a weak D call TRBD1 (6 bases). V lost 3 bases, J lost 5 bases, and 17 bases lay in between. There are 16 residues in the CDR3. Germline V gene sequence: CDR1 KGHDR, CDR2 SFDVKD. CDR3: CATSDPGESTVDTQYF. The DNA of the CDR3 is TGTGCCACCAGTGATCCAGGGGAGTCCACAGTAGATACGCAGTATTTT.

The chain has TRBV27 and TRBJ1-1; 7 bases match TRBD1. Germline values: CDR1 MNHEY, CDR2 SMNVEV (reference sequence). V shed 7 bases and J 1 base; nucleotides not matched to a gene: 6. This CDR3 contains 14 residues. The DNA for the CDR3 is TGTGCCAGCAACCCGACAGGGAAGAACACTGAAGCTTTCTTT. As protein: CASNPTGKNTEAFF.

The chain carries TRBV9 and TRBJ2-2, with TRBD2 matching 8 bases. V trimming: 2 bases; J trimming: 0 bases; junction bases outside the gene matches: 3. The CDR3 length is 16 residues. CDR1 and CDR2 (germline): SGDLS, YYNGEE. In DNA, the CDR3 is TGTGCCAGCAGCGTTAGCGGGGACCCGAACACCGGGGAGCTGTTTTTT. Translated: CASSVSGDPNTGELFF.

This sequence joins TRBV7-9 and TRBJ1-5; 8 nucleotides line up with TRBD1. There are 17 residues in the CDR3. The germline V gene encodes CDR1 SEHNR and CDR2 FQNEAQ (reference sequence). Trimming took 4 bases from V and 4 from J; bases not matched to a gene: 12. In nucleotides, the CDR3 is TGTGCCAGCAGCTCCACAGGGGGTAGGGGAAGAAATCAGCCCCAGCATTTT. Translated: CASSSTGGRGRNQPQHF.

The CDR3 region is CASRADRPARTELFF. CDR3 nucleotide sequence: TGTGCCAGCAGGGCTGACAGACCGGCTCGGACAGAACTGTTTTTT. The chain carries TRBV6-5 and TRBJ1-4; D possibly corresponds to TRBD1 (6 bases). The V and J ends lost 6 bases and 12 bases respectively, with 23 bases between them. Germline CDR1 reads MNHEY; CDR2 reads SVGAGI. This CDR3 region has 15 residues.

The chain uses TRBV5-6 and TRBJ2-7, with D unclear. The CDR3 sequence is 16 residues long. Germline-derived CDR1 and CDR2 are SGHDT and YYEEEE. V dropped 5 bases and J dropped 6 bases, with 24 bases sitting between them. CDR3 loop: CASSWLAASPSGEQYF. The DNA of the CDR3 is TGTGCCAGCAGTTGGTTAGCAGCATCTCCTTCGGGCGAGCAGTACTTC.

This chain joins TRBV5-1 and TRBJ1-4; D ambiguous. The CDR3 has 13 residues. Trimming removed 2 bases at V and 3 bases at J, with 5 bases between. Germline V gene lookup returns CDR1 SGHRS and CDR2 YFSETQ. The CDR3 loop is CASSFGPNEKLFF. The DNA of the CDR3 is TGCGCCAGCAGCTTCGGCCCTAATGAAAAACTGTTTTTT.

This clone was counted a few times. CDR3 amino acids: CASSWGTGANQPQHF. The CDR3 region has the DNA TGTGCCAGCAGCTGGGGGACAGGGGCTAATCAGCCCCAGCATTTT. V gene TRBV7-9 combines with J gene TRBJ1-5, with 10 bases identical to TRBD1. The CDR3 is 15 amino acids. Trimming removed 4 bases from V and 4 bases from J; junction bases left unmatched: 4. Germline V CDR1 and CDR2: SEHNR, FQNEAQ (reference sequence).

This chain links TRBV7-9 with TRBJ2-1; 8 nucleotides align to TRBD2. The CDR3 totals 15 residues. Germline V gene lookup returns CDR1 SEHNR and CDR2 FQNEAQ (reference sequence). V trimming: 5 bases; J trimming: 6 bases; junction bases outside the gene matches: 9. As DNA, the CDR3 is TGTGCCAGCAGCCAAAGCGGGAGCGCCTCCAATGAGCAGTTCTTC. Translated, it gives CASSQSGSASNEQFF.

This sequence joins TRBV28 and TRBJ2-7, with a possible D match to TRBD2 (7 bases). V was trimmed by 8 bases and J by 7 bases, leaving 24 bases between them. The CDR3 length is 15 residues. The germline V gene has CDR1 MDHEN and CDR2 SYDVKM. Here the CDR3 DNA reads TGTGCCAGCCGCTCCGCTGTGGGGGGGCGGTGGGAGCAGTACTTC. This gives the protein CASRSAVGGRWEQYF.

The CDR3: CAIKGSHRAAALLNYGYTF. For the CDR3, the DNA is TGTGCCATCAAAGGTTCTCATCGGGCCGCAGCCCTATTAAACTATGGCTACACCTTC. The chain is built from TRBV10-3 and TRBJ1-2; no firm D call. V was pared by 7 bases and J by 2 bases, with 29 bases between. This CDR3 region has 19 residues. The germline V gene encodes CDR1 ENHRY and CDR2 SYGVKD.

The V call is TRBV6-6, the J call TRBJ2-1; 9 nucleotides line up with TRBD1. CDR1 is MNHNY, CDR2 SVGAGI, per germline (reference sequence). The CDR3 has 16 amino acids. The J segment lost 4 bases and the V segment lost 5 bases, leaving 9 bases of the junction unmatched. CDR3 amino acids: CASSPMTGGNYNEQFF. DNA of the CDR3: TGTGCCAGCAGTCCGATGACAGGGGGTAATTACAATGAGCAGTTCTTC.

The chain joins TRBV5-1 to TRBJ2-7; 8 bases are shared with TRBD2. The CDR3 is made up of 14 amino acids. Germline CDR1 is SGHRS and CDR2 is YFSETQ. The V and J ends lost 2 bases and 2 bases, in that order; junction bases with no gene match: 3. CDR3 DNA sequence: TGCGCCAGCAGCTTAGGACTAGCAACCTACGAGCAGTACTTC. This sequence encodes CASSLGLATYEQYF.

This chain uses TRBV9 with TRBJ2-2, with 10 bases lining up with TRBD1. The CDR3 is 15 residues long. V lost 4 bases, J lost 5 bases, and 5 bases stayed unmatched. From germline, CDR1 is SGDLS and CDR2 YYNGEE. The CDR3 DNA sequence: TGTGCCAGCAGCCCGAGACAGGGGGCGACCGGGGAGCTGTTTTTT. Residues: CASSPRQGATGELFF.